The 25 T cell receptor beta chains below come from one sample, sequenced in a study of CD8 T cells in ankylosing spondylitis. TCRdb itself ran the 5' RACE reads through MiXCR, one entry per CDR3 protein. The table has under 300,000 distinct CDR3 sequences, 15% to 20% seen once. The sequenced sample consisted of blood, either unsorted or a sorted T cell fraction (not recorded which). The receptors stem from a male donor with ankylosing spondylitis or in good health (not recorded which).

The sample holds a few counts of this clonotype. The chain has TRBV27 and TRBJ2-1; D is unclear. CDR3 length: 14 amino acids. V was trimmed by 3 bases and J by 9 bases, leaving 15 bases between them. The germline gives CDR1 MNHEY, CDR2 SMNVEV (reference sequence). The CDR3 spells CASSFPGPLTEQFF. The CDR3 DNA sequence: TGTGCCAGCAGTTTCCCAGGTCCCCTTACTGAGCAGTTCTTC.

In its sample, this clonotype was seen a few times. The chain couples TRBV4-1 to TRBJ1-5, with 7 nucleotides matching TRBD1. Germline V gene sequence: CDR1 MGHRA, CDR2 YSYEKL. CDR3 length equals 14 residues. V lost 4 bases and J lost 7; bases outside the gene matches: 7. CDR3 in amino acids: CASSPDRAVQPQHF. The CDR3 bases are TGCGCCAGCAGCCCCGACAGGGCGGTGCAGCCCCAGCATTTT.

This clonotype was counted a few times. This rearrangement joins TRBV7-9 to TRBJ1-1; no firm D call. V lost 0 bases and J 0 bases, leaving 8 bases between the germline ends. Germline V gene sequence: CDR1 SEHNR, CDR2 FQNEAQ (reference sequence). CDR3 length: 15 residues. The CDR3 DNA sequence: TGTGCCAGCAGCTTAGCGCTGGGCATGAACACTGAAGCTTTCTTT. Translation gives CASSLALGMNTEAFF.

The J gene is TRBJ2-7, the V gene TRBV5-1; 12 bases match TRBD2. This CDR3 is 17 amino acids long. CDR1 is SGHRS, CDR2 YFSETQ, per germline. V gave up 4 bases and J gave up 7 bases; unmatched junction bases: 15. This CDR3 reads CASSPRLAGVSGEEQYF. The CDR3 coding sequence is TGCGCCAGCAGCCCTCGACTAGCGGGAGTGTCGGGCGAAGAGCAGTACTTC.

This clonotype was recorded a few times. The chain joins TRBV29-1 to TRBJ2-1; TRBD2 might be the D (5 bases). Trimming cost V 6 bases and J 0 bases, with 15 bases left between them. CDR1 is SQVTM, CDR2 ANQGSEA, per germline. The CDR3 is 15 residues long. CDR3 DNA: TGCAGCGTCCCGACTATCCCAAGCTCCTACAATGAGCAGTTCTTC. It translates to CSVPTIPSSYNEQFF.

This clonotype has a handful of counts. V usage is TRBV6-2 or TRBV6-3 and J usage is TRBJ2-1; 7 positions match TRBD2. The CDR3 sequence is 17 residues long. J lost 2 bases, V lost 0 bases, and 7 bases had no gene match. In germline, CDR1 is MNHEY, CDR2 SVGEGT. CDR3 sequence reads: CASSYSMVAGAYNEQFF. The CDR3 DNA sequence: TGTGCCAGCAGTTACTCGATGGTGGCGGGGGCCTACAATGAGCAGTTCTTC.

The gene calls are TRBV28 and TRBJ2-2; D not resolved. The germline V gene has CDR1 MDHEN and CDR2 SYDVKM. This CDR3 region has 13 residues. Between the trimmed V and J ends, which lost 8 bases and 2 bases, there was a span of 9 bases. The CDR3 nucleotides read TGTGCCAGCGCGCCAGGAAACACCGGGGAGCTGTTTTTT. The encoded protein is CASAPGNTGELFF.

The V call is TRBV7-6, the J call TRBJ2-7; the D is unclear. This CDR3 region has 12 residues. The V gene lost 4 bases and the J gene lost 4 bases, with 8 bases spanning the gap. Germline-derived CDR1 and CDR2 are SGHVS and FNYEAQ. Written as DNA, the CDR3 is TGTGCCAGCAGCTCCGTCGGGTACGAGCAGTACTTC. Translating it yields CASSSVGYEQYF.

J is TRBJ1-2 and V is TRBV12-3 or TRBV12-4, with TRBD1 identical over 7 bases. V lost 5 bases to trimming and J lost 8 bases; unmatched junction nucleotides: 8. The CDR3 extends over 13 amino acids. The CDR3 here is CASSIWTGHGYTF. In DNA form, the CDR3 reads TGTGCCAGCAGTATTTGGACAGGACACGGCTACACCTTC.

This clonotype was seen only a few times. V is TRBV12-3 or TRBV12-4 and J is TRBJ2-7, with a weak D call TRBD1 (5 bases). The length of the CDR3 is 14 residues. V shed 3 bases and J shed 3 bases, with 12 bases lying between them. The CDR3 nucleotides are TGTGCCAGCAGTTTGGGGCGGAACATCTACGAGCAGTACTTC. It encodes CASSLGRNIYEQYF.

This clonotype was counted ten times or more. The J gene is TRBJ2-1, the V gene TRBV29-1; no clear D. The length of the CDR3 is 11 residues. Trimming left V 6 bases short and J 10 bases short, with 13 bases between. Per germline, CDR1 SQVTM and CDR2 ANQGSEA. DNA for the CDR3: TGCAGCGTCCGCCCAGATCTCGAGCAGTTCTTC. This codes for CSVRPDLEQFF.

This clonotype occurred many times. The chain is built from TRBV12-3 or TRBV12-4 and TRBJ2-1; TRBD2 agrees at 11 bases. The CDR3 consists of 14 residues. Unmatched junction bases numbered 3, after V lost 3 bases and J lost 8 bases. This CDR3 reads CASSFIAGGHEQFF. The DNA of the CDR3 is TGTGCCAGCAGTTTTATAGCGGGAGGGCATGAGCAGTTCTTC.

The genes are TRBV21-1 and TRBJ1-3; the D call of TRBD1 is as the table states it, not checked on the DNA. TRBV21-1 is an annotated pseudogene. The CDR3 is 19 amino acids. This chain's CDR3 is CASSNPPRTGPYPGNTIYF. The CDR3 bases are TGTGCCAGCAGCAATCCCCCGCGGACAGGGCCTTACCCTGGAAACACCATATATTTT.

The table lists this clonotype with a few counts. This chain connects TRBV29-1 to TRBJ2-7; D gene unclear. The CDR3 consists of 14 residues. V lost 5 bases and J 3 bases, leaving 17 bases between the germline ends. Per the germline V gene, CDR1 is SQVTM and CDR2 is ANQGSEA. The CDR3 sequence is CSVRKGSRGYEQYF. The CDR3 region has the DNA TGCAGCGTTCGGAAGGGATCGCGAGGCTACGAGCAGTACTTC.

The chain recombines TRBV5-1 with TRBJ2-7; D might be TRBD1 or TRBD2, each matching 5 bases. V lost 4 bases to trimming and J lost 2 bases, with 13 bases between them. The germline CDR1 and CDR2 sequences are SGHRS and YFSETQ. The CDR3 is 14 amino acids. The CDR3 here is CASSARDVPYEQYF. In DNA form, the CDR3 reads TGCGCCAGCAGCGCCAGGGACGTGCCCTACGAGCAGTACTTC.

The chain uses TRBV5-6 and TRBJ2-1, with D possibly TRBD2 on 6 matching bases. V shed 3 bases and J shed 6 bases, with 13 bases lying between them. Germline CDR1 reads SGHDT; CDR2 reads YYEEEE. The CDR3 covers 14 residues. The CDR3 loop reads CASSSGVEGNEQFF. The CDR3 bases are TGTGCCAGCAGCTCGGGGGTCGAAGGCAATGAGCAGTTCTTC.

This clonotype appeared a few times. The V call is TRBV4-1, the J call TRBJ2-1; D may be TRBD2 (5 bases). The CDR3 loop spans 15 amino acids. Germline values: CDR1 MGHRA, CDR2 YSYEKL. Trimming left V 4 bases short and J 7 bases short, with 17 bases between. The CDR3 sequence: CASSLRPGELNEQFF. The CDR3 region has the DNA TGCGCCAGCAGCCTTCGTCCTGGGGAGCTTAATGAGCAGTTCTTC.

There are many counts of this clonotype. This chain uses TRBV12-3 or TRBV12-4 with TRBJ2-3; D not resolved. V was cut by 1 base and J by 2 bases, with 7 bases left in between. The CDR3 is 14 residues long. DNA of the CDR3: TGTGCCAGCAGTTTAGAGCAGCTCACAGATACGCAGTATTTT. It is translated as CASSLEQLTDTQYF.

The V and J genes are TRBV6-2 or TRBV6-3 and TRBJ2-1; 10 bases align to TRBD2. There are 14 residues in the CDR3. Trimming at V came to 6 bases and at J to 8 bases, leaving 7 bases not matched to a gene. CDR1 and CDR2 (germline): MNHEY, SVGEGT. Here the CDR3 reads CASRPGLASDEQFF. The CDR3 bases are TGTGCCAGCAGGCCGGGACTAGCGAGCGATGAGCAGTTCTTC.

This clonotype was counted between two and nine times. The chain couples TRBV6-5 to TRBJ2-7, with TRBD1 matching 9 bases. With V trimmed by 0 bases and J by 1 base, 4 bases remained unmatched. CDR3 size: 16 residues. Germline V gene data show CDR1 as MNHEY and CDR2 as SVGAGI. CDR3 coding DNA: TGTGCCAGCAGTTACTCACAGGGGGCAAGGTCCTACGAGCAGTACTTC. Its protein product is CASSYSQGARSYEQYF.

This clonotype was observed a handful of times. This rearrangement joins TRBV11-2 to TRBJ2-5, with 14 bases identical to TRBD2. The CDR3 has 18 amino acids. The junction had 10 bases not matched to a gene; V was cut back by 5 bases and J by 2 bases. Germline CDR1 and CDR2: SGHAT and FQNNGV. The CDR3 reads CASSPSGLAGGRQETQYF. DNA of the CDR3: TGTGCCAGCAGCCCTTCCGGACTAGCGGGAGGCCGACAAGAGACCCAGTACTTC.

CDR3: CASSPWTGFDEQYF. CDR3 DNA: TGTGCCAGCAGTCCGTGGACAGGGTTCGACGAGCAGTACTTC. The gene calls are TRBV27 and TRBJ2-7, with 8 positions matching TRBD1. The V and J ends lost 5 bases and 5 bases, in that order; junction bases with no gene match: 8. Germline V gene lookup returns CDR1 MNHEY and CDR2 SMNVEV (reference sequence). The CDR3 loop spans 14 amino acids.

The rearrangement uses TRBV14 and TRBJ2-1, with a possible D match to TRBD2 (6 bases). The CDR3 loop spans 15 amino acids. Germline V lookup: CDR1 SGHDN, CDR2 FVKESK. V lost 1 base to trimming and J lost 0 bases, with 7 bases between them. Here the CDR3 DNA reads TGTGCCAGCAGCCAAGTAGCGGCCTCCTACAATGAGCAGTTCTTC. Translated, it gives CASSQVAASYNEQFF. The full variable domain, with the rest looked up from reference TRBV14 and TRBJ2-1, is EAGVTQFPSHSVIEKGQTVTLRCDPISGHDNLYWYRRVMGKEIKFLLHFVKESKQDESGMPNNRFLAERTGGTYSTLKVQPAELEDSGVYFCASSQVAASYNEQFFGPGTRLTVL.

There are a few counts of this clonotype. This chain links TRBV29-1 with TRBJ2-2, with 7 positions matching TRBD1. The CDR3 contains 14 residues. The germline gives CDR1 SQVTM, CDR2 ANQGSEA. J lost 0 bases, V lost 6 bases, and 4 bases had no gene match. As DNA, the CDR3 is TGCAGCGTAACCGGACAGGCGAACACCGGGGAGCTGTTTTTT. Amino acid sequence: CSVTGQANTGELFF.

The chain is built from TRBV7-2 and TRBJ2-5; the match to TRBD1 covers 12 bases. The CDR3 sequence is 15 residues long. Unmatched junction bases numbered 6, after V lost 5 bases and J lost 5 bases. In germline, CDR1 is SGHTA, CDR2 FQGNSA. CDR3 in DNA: TGTGCCAGCAGCGCGGGACAGGGGGCGGTGGAGACCCAGTACTTC. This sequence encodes CASSAGQGAVETQYF.